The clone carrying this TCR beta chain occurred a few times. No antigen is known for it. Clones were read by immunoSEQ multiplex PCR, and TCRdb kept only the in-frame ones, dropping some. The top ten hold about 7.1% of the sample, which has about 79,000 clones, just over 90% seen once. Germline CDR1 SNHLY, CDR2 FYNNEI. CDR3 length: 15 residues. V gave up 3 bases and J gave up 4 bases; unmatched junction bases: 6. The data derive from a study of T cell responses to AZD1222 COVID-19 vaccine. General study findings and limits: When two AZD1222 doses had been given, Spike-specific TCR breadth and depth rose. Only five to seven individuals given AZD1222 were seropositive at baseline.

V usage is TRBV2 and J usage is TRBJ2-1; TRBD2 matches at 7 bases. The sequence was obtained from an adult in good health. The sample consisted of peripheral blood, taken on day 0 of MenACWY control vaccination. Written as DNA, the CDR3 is TGTGCCAGCAGTGATGCGAGCGGGGTTTACAATGAGCAGTTCTTC. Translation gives CASSDASGVYNEQFF.